A selection of T cell receptor beta chains follows, all from one sample in a study of regulatory T cells in long-lasting Graves disease. TCRdb reanalysed the multiplex PCR reads using MiXCR and keeps one entry per CDR3 protein. The sample contains hundreds of thousands of distinct CDR3 sequences, more than 15% of which appear only once. The same data also contributed to another study, on T cells in Graves' hyperthyroidism and ophthalmopathy.

This specimen consisted of peripheral blood mononuclear cells (PBMCs), obtained at new diagnosis, from a patient treated with antithyroid drugs. Receptors originate from a woman aged 40 to 65 with Graves disease. The CDR3 runs from the conserved cysteine through the conserved F or W. A D gene is named only where the DNA matches it firmly. Clone size appears in some rows only: once, few, many, or a class for an expanded clone.

clone_size: few
j_call: TRBJ1-1
v_call: TRBV11-2
d_call: NA
cdr3_aa: CASSLGYPSRAEAFF
cdr3_nt: TGTGCCAGCAGCTTAGGATATCCTTCAAGGGCTGAAGCTTTCTTT

clone_size: many
j_call: TRBJ1-4
v_call: TRBV2
d_call: TRBD1
cdr3_aa: CASSEGTGGEKLFF
cdr3_nt: TGTGCCAGCAGTGAAGGGACAGGGGGTGAAAAACTGTTTTTT

clone_size: few
j_call: TRBJ2-1
v_call: TRBV7-2
d_call: TRBD2
cdr3_aa: CASSSLAGRNYEQFF
cdr3_nt: TGTGCCAGCAGCTCACTAGCGGGGAGAAACTATGAGCAGTTCTTC

clone_size: NA
j_call: TRBJ1-1
v_call: TRBV27
d_call: NA
cdr3_aa: CASSAPGHLRNEAFF
cdr3_nt: TGTGCCAGCAGTGCACCGGGACACCTAAGGAATGAAGCTTTCTTT

clone_size: few
j_call: TRBJ2-6
v_call: TRBV6-5
d_call: NA
cdr3_aa: CASSYSLGSGANVLTF
cdr3_nt: TGTGCCAGCAGTTACTCGTTGGGGTCCGGGGCCAACGTCCTGACTTTC

clone_size: many
j_call: TRBJ1-5
v_call: TRBV3-1
d_call: NA
cdr3_aa: CASSQDRSQPQHF
cdr3_nt: TGTGCCAGCAGCCAAGATCGCAGTCAGCCCCAGCATTTT

clone_size: NA
j_call: TRBJ1-6
v_call: TRBV3-1
d_call: NA
cdr3_aa: CASSLLQGSLHF
cdr3_nt: TGTGCCAGCAGCCTCCTGCAGGGGTCCCTCCACTTT

clone_size: many
j_call: TRBJ2-2
v_call: TRBV12-3/TRBV12-4
d_call: NA
cdr3_aa: CASSEGGELFF
cdr3_nt: TGTGCCAGCTCAGAGGGCGGGGAGCTGTTTTTT

clone_size: many
j_call: TRBJ2-6
v_call: TRBV12-3/TRBV12-4
d_call: NA
cdr3_aa: CASSLASGANVLTF
cdr3_nt: TGTGCCAGCAGCTTAGCCTCTGGGGCCAACGTCCTGACTTTC

clone_size: many
j_call: TRBJ1-2
v_call: TRBV28
d_call: TRBD1
cdr3_aa: CASSHRDRGLGNYGYTF
cdr3_nt: TGTGCCAGCAGTCACCGGGACAGGGGGTTGGGAAACTATGGCTACACCTTC

clone_size: few
j_call: TRBJ2-1
v_call: TRBV5-1
d_call: TRBD2
cdr3_aa: CASSQRGLAGSDEQFF
cdr3_nt: TGCGCCAGCAGCCAGAGGGGACTAGCGGGGTCCGATGAGCAGTTCTTC

clone_size: NA
j_call: TRBJ2-2
v_call: TRBV27
d_call: NA
cdr3_aa: CASRGQAADTGELFF
cdr3_nt: TGTGCCAGCAGGGGGCAAGCGGCGGACACCGGGGAGCTGTTTTTT

clone_size: many
j_call: TRBJ1-1
v_call: TRBV6-1
d_call: NA
cdr3_aa: CASSGTNTEAFF
cdr3_nt: TGTGCCAGCAGTGGGACGAACACTGAAGCTTTCTTT

clone_size: NA
j_call: TRBJ1-6
v_call: TRBV19
d_call: NA
cdr3_aa: CASSPGLWSPLHF
cdr3_nt: TGTGCCAGTAGCCCGGGGTTGTGGTCACCCCTCCACTTT

clone_size: NA
j_call: TRBJ1-2
v_call: TRBV7-9
d_call: NA
cdr3_aa: CASSTRGEILYGYTF
cdr3_nt: TGTGCCAGCAGCACTCGGGGGGAGATTCTCTATGGCTACACCTTC

clone_size: few
j_call: TRBJ2-1
v_call: TRBV6-2/TRBV6-3
d_call: TRBD2
cdr3_aa: CASSYSSGGFEQFF
cdr3_nt: TGTGCCAGCAGTTACTCAAGCGGGGGGTTTGAGCAGTTCTTC

clone_size: NA
j_call: TRBJ1-1
v_call: TRBV10-3
d_call: TRBD1
cdr3_aa: CAISELGGGQVSTEAFF
cdr3_nt: TGTGCCATCAGTGAGCTGGGCGGGGGACAGGTAAGCACTGAAGCTTTCTTT

clone_size: many
j_call: TRBJ2-5
v_call: TRBV18
d_call: NA
cdr3_aa: CASSGANDQETQYF
cdr3_nt: TGTGCCAGCTCAGGGGCAAATGATCAAGAGACCCAGTACTTC

clone_size: many
j_call: TRBJ2-3
v_call: TRBV5-1
d_call: NA
cdr3_aa: CASSSPGTDTQYF
cdr3_nt: TGCGCCAGCAGTTCCCCCGGCACAGATACGCAGTATTTT

clone_size: few
j_call: TRBJ2-7
v_call: TRBV27
d_call: NA
cdr3_aa: CASSTRVYSYEQYF
cdr3_nt: TGTGCCAGCAGTACCAGGGTATACTCCTACGAGCAGTACTTC

clone_size: few
j_call: TRBJ2-1
v_call: TRBV6-1
d_call: NA
cdr3_aa: CASSESSPLYNEQFF
cdr3_nt: TGTGCCAGCAGTGAATCTTCTCCCCTTTACAATGAGCAGTTCTTC

clone_size: many
j_call: TRBJ2-7
v_call: TRBV2
d_call: NA
cdr3_aa: CASSVVYEQYF
cdr3_nt: TGTGCCAGCAGTGTTGTCTACGAGCAGTACTTC

clone_size: NA
j_call: TRBJ1-6
v_call: TRBV30
d_call: NA
cdr3_aa: CAWTLAGVAYNSPLHF
cdr3_nt: TGTGCCTGGACCCTTGCAGGGGTCGCCTATAATTCACCCCTCCACTTT

clone_size: NA
j_call: TRBJ2-1
v_call: TRBV10-2
d_call: NA
cdr3_aa: CTSSVETGLSYNEQFF
cdr3_nt: TGCACCAGCAGTGTCGAAACAGGTTTATCCTACAATGAGCAGTTCTTC

clone_size: many
j_call: TRBJ1-5
v_call: TRBV6-2/TRBV6-3
d_call: NA
cdr3_aa: CASSYPDSPYKQPQHF
cdr3_nt: TGTGCCAGCAGTTACCCCGACAGTCCCTACAAACAGCCCCAGCATTTT

clone_size: few
j_call: TRBJ1-5
v_call: TRBV11-2
d_call: NA
cdr3_aa: CASSPGDSDNQPQHF
cdr3_nt: TGTGCCAGCAGCCCCGGGGACTCGGATAATCAGCCCCAGCATTTT

clone_size: many
j_call: TRBJ2-5
v_call: TRBV2
d_call: TRBD1
cdr3_aa: CASRRTGGVGETQYF
cdr3_nt: TGTGCCAGCAGGCGGACAGGGGGGGTAGGAGAGACCCAGTACTTC

clone_size: many
j_call: TRBJ1-2
v_call: TRBV2
d_call: NA
cdr3_aa: CASSEGWGGYGYTF
cdr3_nt: TGTGCCAGCAGTGAAGGTTGGGGAGGGTATGGCTACACCTTC

clone_size: many
j_call: TRBJ1-1
v_call: TRBV27
d_call: NA
cdr3_aa: CASSETEAMNTEAFF
cdr3_nt: TGTGCCAGCAGTGAAACAGAGGCCATGAACACTGAAGCTTTCTTT

clone_size: NA
j_call: TRBJ2-1
v_call: TRBV10-3
d_call: NA
cdr3_aa: CAISGTPRTDQEQFF
cdr3_nt: TGTGCCATCAGTGGCACCCCCCGGACCGACCAAGAGCAGTTCTTC

clone_size: many
j_call: TRBJ1-6
v_call: TRBV11-2
d_call: NA
cdr3_aa: CASSFLGRGNSPLHF
cdr3_nt: TGTGCCAGCAGCTTCTTGGGCAGGGGCAATTCACCCCTCCACTTT

clone_size: NA
j_call: TRBJ1-2
v_call: TRBV9
d_call: NA
cdr3_aa: CASSVRAGGGYTF
cdr3_nt: TGTGCCAGCAGCGTAAGAGCCGGAGGTGGCTACACCTTC

clone_size: many
j_call: TRBJ1-1
v_call: TRBV20-1
d_call: NA
cdr3_aa: CSARDGSGLMNTEAFF
cdr3_nt: TGCAGTGCTAGAGATGGATCCGGATTGATGAACACTGAAGCTTTCTTT

clone_size: NA
j_call: TRBJ2-5
v_call: TRBV7-9
d_call: NA
cdr3_aa: CASSLVFSQETQYF
cdr3_nt: TGTGCCAGCAGCTTAGTATTCAGCCAAGAGACCCAGTACTTC

clone_size: many
j_call: TRBJ1-2
v_call: TRBV2
d_call: TRBD1
cdr3_aa: CATLSGGWDGYTF
cdr3_nt: TGTGCCACCCTTTCAGGGGGCTGGGATGGCTACACCTTC

clone_size: NA
j_call: TRBJ2-7
v_call: TRBV15
d_call: NA
cdr3_aa: CATSRDIDYEQYF
cdr3_nt: TGTGCCACCAGCAGAGATATCGATTACGAGCAGTACTTC

clone_size: NA
j_call: TRBJ2-5
v_call: TRBV11-2
d_call: TRBD1
cdr3_aa: CASSSGGPQQETQYF
cdr3_nt: TGTGCCAGCAGCTCAGGGGGACCACAACAAGAGACCCAGTACTTC

clone_size: many
j_call: TRBJ2-7
v_call: TRBV18
d_call: NA
cdr3_aa: CASSPESGSYEQYF
cdr3_nt: TGTGCCAGCTCCCCAGAGTCAGGTTCCTACGAGCAGTACTTC

clone_size: many
j_call: TRBJ2-5
v_call: TRBV18
d_call: TRBD2
cdr3_aa: CASSPPQAGGQETQYF
cdr3_nt: TGTGCCAGCTCACCACCGCAAGCGGGGGGACAAGAGACCCAGTACTTC

clone_size: many
j_call: TRBJ1-1
v_call: TRBV15
d_call: NA
cdr3_aa: CATKDPNTEAFF
cdr3_nt: TGTGCCACCAAAGACCCGAACACTGAAGCTTTCTTT

clone_size: many
j_call: TRBJ1-1
v_call: TRBV2
d_call: NA
cdr3_aa: CASSWGEAGPNTEAFF
cdr3_nt: TGTGCCAGCTCGTGGGGGGAAGCTGGTCCGAACACTGAAGCTTTCTTT

clone_size: many
j_call: TRBJ2-3
v_call: TRBV28
d_call: NA
cdr3_aa: CASSLYGSDTQYF
cdr3_nt: TGTGCCAGCAGTTTGTACGGGTCAGATACGCAGTATTTT

clone_size: many
j_call: TRBJ1-2
v_call: TRBV7-9
d_call: NA
cdr3_aa: CASSLDAPRGYTF
cdr3_nt: TGTGCCAGCAGCTTAGACGCACCCCGGGGCTACACCTTC

clone_size: many
j_call: TRBJ1-2
v_call: TRBV9
d_call: NA
cdr3_aa: CASSLGWDHGYTF
cdr3_nt: TGTGCCAGCAGCCTAGGATGGGACCATGGCTACACCTTC

clone_size: NA
j_call: TRBJ1-5
v_call: TRBV15
d_call: NA
cdr3_aa: CATSRDLAGNNQPQHF
cdr3_nt: TGTGCCACCAGCAGAGATCTGGCAGGGAACAATCAGCCCCAGCATTTT

clone_size: NA
j_call: TRBJ1-1
v_call: TRBV19
d_call: TRBD1
cdr3_aa: CASRDRGFSRAFF
cdr3_nt: TGTGCCAGCCGGGACAGGGGATTTAGTCGGGCTTTCTTT

clone_size: NA
j_call: TRBJ2-7
v_call: TRBV2
d_call: NA
cdr3_aa: CASREGRGPPYEQYF
cdr3_nt: TGTGCCAGCAGGGAGGGGCGGGGGCCACCCTACGAGCAGTACTTC